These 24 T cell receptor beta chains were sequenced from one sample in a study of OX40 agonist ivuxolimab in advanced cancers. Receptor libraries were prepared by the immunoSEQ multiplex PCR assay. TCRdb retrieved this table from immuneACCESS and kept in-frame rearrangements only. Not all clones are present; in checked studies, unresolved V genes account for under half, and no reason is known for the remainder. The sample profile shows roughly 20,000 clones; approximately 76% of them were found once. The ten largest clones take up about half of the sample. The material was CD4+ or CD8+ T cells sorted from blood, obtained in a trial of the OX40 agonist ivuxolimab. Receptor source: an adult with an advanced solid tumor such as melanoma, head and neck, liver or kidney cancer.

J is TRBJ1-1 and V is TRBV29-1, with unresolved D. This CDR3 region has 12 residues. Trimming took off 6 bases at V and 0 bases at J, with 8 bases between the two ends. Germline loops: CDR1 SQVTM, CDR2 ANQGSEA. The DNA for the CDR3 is TGCAGCGTAACCAAGATGAACACTGAAGCTTTCTTT. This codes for CSVTKMNTEAFF.

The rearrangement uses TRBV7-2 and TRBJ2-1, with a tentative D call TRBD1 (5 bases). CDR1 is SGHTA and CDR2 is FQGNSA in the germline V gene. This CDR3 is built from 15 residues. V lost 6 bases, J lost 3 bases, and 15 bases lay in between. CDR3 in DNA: TGTGCCAGCAGACTCACAGGCAACCTCTACAATGAGCAGTTCTTC. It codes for CASRLTGNLYNEQFF.

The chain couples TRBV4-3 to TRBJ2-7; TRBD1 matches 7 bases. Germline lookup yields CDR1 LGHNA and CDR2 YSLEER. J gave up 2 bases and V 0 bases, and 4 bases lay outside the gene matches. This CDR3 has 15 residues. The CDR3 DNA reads TGCGCCAGCAGCCAAGATCGGGACAGCCCCTACGAGCAGTACTTC. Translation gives CASSQDRDSPYEQYF.

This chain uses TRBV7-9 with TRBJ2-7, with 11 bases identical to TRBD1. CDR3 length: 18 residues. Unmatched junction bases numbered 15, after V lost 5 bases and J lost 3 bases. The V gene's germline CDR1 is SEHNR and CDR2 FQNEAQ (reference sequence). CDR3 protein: CASSTARTGGVKSYEQYF. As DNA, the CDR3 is TGTGCCAGCAGCACCGCCCGGACAGGGGGCGTCAAAAGCTACGAGCAGTACTTC.

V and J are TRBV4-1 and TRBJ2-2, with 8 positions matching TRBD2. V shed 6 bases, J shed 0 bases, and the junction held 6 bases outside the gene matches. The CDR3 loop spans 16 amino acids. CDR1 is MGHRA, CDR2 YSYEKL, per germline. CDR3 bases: TGCGCCAGCAGTTTACCGGGACTAGCGAACACCGGGGAGCTGTTTTTT. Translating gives CASSLPGLANTGELFF.

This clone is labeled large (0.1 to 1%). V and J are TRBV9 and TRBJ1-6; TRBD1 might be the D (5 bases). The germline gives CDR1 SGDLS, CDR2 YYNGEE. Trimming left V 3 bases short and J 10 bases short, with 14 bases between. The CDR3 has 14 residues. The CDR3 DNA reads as TGTGCCAGCAGCGAAGGGCTAGGGGTCTCACCCCTCCACTTT. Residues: CASSEGLGVSPLHF.

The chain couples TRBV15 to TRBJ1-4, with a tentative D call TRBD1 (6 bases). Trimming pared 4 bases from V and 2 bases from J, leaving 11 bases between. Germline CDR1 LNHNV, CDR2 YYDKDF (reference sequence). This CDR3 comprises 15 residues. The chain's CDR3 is CATSNYRATNEKLFF. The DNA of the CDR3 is TGTGCCACCAGCAACTACAGGGCCACTAATGAAAAACTGTTTTTT.

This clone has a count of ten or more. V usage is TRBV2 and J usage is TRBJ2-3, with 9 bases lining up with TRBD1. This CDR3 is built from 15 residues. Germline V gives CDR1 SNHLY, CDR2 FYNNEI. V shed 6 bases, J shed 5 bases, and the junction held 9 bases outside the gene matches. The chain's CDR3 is CASSDPRDREDTQYF. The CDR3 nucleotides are TGTGCCAGCAGCGACCCCCGGGACAGGGAAGATACGCAGTATTTT.

CDR3 sequence reads: CASSDIGRGQQPQHF. CDR3 nucleotides: TGTGCCAGCAGTGATATCGGGCGGGGACAACAGCCCCAGCATTTT. The chain has TRBV2 and TRBJ1-5, with D tentatively TRBD1 (6 bases). The CDR3 contains 15 residues. CDR1 and CDR2 (germline): SNHLY, FYNNEI. The V gene lost 3 bases and the J gene lost 7 bases, with 16 bases spanning the gap.

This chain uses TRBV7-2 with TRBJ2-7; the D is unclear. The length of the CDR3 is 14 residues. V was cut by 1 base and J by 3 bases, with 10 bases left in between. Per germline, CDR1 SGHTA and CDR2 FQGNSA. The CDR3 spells CASSLVLDGYEQYF. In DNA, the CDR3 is TGTGCCAGCAGCTTAGTATTGGACGGCTACGAGCAGTACTTC.

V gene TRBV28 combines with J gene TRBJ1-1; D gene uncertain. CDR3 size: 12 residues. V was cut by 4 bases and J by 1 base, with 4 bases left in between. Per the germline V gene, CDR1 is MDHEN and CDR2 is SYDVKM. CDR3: CASSSWNTEAFF. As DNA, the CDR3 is TGTGCCAGCAGTTCCTGGAACACTGAAGCTTTCTTT.

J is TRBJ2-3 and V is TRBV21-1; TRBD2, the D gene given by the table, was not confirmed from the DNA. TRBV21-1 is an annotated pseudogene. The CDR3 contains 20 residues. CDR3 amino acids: CASSTTSGRAHGTGTDTQYF. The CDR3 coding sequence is TGTGCCAGCAGCACTACTAGCGGGAGGGCCCACGGTACCGGCACAGATACGCAGTATTTT.

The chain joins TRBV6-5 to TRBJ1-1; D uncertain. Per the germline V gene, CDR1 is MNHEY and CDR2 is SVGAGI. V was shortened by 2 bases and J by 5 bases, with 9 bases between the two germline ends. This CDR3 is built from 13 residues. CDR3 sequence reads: CASSYAFETEAFF. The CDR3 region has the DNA TGTGCCAGCAGTTACGCGTTCGAAACTGAAGCTTTCTTT.

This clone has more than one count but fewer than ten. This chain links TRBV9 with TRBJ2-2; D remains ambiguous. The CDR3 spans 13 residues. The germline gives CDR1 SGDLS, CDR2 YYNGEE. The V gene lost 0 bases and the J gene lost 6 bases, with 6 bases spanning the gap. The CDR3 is CASSVEAAGELFF. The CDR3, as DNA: TGTGCCAGCAGCGTAGAAGCCGCCGGGGAGCTGTTTTTT.

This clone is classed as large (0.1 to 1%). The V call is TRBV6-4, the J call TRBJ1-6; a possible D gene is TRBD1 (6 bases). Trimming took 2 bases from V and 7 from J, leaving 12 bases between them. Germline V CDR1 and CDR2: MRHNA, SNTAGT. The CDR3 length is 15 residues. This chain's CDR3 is CASSDRAGANSPLHF. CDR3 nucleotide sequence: TGTGCCAGCAGTGACCGGGCAGGGGCGAATTCACCCCTCCACTTT.

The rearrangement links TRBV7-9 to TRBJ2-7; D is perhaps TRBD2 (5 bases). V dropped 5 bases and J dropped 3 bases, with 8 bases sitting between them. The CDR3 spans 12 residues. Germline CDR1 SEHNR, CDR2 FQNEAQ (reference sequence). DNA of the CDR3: TGTGCCAGCAGCCGGGCGGGCTACGAGCAGTACTTC. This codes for CASSRAGYEQYF.

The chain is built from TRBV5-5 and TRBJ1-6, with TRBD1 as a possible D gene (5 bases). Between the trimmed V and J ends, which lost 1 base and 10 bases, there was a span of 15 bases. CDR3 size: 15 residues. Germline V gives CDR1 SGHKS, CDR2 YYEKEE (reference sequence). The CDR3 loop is CASSLFGAIGSPLHF. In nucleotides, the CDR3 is TGTGCCAGCAGCTTGTTTGGGGCGATAGGGTCACCCCTCCACTTT.

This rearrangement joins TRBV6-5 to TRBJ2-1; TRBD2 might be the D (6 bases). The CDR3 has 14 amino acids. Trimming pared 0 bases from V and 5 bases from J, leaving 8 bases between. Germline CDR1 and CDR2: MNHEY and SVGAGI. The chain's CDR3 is CASSYSGGDNEQFF. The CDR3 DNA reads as TGTGCCAGCAGTTACTCGGGGGGAGACAATGAGCAGTTCTTC.

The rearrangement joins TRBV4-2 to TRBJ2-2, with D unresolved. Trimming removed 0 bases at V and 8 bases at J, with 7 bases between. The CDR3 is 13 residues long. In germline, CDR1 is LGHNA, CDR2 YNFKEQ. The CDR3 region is CASSQEWVGELFF. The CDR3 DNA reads TGTGCCAGCAGCCAAGAGTGGGTTGGGGAGCTGTTTTTT.

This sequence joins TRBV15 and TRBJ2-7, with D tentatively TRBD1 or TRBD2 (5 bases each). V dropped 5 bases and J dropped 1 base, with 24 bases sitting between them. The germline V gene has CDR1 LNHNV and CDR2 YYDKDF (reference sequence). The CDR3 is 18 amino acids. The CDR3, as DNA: TGTGCCACCAGCTCATCCGATGCCGGGACCACGAGGTCCTACGAGCAGTACTTC. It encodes CATSSSDAGTTRSYEQYF.

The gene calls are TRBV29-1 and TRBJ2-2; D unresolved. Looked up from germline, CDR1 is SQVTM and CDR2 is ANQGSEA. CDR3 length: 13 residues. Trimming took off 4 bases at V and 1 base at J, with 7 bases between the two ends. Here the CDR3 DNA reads TGCAGCGTTGTGGCAGAGAACACCGGGGAGCTGTTTTTT. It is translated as CSVVAENTGELFF.

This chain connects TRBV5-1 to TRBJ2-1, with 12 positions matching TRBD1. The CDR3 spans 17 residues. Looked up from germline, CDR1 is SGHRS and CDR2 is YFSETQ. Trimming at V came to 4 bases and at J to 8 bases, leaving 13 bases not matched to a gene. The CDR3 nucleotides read TGCGCCAGCAGCCAGGGGACAGGGGGCGCGTGGGTCGATGAGCAGTTCTTC. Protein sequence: CASSQGTGGAWVDEQFF.

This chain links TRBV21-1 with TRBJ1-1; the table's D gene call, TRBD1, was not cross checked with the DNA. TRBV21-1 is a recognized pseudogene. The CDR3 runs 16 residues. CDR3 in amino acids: CASSKGTRSINTEAFF. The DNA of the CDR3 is TGTGCCAGCAGCAAAGGGACAAGGAGTATCAACACTGAAGCTTTCTTT.

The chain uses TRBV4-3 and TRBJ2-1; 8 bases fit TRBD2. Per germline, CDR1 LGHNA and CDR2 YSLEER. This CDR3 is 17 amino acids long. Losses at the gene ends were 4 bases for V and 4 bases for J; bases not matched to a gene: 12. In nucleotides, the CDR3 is TGCGCCAGCAGCCCGGATTTTAGTAGCGGGGCGTACAATGAGCAGTTCTTC. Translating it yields CASSPDFSSGAYNEQFF.